This T cell receptor beta chain was retrieved from a study of T-cell memory formation after mild COVID-19. Study background: The study found TCR clusters largely donor specific. Broader study findings: Still unconfirmed is whether the second-wave clones peaking on day 37 recognized SARS-CoV-2. Cross-reactive memory apparently joined, as some responding clones appeared in pre-infection memory.

V was pared by 5 bases and J by 6 bases, with 10 bases between. The CDR3 length is 11 residues. Germline V lookup: CDR1 SQVTM, CDR2 ANQGSEA. This clonotype has only a few counts. Its target is unknown. TCR alpha and TCR beta cDNA libraries carrying sample barcodes and UMIs came from 5'RACE with constant-segment primers. TCRdb called the 5' RACE reads again in MiXCR, with one record for every CDR3 protein. The sample lists approximately 260,000 distinct CDR3 sequences, roughly 17% occurring once. Sequencing was done on a sample of PBMCs or a T cell subset sorted from them (not recorded which). The V and J genes are TRBV29-1 and TRBJ1-1; tentative D call: TRBD1 (5 bases). The sequence was collected from a man between 18 and 29 years old who had mild COVID-19 (a few samples of this study predate the infection). Cell type and time point are not known. The CDR3 DNA reads as TGCAGCGTTCGGGGGATCCCTGAAGCTTTCTTT. Its protein product is CSVRGIPEAFF.